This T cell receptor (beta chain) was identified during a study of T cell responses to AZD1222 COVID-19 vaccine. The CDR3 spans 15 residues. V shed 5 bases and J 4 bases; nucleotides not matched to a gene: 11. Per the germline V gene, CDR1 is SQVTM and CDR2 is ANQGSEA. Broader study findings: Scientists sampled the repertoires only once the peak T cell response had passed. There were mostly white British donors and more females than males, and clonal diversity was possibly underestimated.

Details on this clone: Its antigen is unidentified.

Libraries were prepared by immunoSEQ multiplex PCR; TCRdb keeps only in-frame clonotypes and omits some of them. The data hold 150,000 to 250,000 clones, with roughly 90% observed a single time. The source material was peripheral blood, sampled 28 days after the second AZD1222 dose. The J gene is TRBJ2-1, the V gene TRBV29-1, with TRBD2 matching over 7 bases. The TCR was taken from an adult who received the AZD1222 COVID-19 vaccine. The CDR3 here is CSVTSPGTNYNEQFF. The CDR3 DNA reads TGCAGCGTTACCTCCCCCGGGACTAATTACAATGAGCAGTTCTTC.